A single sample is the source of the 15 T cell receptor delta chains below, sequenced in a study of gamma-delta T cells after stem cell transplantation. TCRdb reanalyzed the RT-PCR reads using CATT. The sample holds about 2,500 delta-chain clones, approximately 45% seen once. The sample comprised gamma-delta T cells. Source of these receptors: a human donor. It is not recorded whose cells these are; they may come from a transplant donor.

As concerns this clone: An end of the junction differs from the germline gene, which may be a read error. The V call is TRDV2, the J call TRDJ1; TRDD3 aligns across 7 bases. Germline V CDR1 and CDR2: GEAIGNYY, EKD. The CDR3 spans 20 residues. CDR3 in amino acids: CACDTVDMGERDPYTDTLIF. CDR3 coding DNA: TGTGCCTGTGACACCGTAGATATGGGGGAACGAGACCCTTACACCGATACACTCATCTTT.

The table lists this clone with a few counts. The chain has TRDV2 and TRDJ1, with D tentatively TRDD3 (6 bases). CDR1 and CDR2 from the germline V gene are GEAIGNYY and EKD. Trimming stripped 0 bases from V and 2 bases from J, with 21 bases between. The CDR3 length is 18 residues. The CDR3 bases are TGTGCCTGTGACACCGTTGTCCCTACCTCTGGGGATACCGATAAACTCATCTTT. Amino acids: CACDTVVPTSGDTDKLIF.

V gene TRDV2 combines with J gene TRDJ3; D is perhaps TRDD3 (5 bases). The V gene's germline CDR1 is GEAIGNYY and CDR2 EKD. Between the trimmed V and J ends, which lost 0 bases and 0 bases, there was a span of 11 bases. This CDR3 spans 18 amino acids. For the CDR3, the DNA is TGTGCCTGTGACACCACGGGGAACGACTCCTGGGACACCCGACAGATGTTTTTC. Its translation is CACDTTGNDSWDTRQMFF.

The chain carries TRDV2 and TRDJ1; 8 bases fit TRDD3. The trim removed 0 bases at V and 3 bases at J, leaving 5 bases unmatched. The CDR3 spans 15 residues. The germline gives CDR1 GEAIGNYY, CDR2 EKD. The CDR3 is CACDTVGGGSDKLIF. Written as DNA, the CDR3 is TGTGCCTGTGACACCGTGGGTGGGGGATCCGATAAACTCATCTTT.

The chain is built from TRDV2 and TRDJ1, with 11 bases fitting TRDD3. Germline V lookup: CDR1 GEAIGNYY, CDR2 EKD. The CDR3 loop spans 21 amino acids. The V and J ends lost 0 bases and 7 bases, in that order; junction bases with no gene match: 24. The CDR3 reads CACDTVPSYAGGYRAESKLIF. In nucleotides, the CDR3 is TGTGCCTGTGACACCGTCCCTTCCTACGCTGGGGGATACCGGGCGGAAAGTAAACTCATCTTT.

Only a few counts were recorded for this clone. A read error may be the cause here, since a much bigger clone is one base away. This CDR3 reads CACDSLAEYTDNLIF. DNA for the CDR3: TGTGCCTGTGACTCCTTGGCGGAGTACACCGATAACCTCATCTTT. The V and J genes are TRDV2 and TRDJ1; D call uncertain. The germline V gene encodes CDR1 GEAIGNYY and CDR2 EKD. CDR3 length: 15 residues.

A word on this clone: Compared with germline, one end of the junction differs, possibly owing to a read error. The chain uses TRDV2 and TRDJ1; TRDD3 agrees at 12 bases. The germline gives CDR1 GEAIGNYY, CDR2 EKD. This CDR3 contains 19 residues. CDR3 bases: TGTGCCTGTGATCCCCTTATCGTACTGGGGGATACTACCACCGATAACCTCATCTTT. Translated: CACDPLIVLGDTTTDNLIF.

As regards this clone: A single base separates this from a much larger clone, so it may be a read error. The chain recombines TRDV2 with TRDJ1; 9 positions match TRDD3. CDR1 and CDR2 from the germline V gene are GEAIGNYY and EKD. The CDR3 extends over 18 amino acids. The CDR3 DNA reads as TGTGCCTGTGGCACCCTCTCTACTGGGGGAGCCCACACCGATAAACTCATCTTT. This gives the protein CACGTLSTGGAHTDKLIF.

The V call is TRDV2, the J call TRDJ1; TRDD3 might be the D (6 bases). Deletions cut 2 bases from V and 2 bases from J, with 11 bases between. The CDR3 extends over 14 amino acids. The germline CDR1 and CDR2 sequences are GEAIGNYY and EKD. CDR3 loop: CACDSMGATDKLIF. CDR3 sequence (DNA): TGTGCCTGTGACAGTATGGGGGCTACCGATAAACTCATCTTT.

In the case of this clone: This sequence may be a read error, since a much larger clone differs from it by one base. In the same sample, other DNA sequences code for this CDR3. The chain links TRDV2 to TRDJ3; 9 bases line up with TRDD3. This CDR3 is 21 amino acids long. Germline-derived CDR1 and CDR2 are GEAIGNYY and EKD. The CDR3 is CACDTIVLGDLGPWGTRQMFF. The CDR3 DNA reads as TGTGCCTGTGACACCATCGTACTGGGGGACCTGGGCCCCTGGGGCACCCGACAGATGTTTTTC.

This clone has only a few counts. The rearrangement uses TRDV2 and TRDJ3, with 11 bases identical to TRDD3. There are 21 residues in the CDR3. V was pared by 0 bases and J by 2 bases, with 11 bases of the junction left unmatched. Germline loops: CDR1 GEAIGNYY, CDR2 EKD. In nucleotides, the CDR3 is TGTGCCTGTGACACCGCGGGCACTGGGGGATATAACACCTGGGACACCCGACAGATGTTTTTC. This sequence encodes CACDTAGTGGYNTWDTRQMFF.

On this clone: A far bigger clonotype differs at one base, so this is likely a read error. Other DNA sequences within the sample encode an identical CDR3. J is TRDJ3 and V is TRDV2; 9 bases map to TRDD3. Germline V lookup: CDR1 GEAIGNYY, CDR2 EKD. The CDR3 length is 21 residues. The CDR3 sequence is CACDTIVLGDLGPWGTRQMFF. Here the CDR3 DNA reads TGTGCCTGTGACACCATCGTACTGGGGGACCTGGGACCCTGGGGCACCCGACAGATGTTTTTC.

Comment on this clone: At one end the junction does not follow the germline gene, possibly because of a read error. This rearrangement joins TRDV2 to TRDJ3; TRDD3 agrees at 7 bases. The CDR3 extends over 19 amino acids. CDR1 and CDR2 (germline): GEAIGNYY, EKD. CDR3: CACDTAGGLHSWDTRQLFF. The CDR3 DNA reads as TGTGCCTGTGACACCGCTGGGGGCCTCCACTCCTGGGACACCCGACAGCTGTTTTTC.

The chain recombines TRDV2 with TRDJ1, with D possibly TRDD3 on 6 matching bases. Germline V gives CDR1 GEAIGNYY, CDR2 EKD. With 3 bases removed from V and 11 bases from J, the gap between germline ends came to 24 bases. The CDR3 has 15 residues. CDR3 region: CACDSLGGPTGKLIF. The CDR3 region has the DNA TGTGCCTGTGACTCGTTGGGGGGACCCACCGGTAAGCTCATCTTT.

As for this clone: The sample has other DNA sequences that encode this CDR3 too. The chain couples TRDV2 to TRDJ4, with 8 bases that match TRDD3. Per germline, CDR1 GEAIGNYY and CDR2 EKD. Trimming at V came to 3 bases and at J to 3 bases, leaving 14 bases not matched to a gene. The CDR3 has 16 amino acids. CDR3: CACDLVTGGRLRPLIF. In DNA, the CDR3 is TGTGCCTGTGACCTAGTTACTGGGGGCCGCCTGCGACCCCTGATCTTT.